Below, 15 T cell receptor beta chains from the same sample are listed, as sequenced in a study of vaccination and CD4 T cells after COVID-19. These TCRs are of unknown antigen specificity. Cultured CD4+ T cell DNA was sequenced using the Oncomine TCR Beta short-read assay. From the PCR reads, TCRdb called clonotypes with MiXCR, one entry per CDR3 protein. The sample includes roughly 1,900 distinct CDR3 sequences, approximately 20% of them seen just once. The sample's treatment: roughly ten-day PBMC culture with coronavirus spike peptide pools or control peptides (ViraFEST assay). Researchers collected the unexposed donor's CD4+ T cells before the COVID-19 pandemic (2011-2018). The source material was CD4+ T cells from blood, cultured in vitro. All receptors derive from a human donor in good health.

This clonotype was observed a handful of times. The CDR3 sequence is CASSLGFGGRQYF. The DNA of the CDR3 is TGTGCCAGCAGTTTAGGATTCGGGGGGCGCCAGTACTTC. The chain joins TRBV12-3 or TRBV12-4 to TRBJ2-5; D possibly corresponds to TRBD2 (7 bases). The CDR3 has 13 amino acids. The V end was cut by 1 base, the J end by 10 bases, with 13 bases between.

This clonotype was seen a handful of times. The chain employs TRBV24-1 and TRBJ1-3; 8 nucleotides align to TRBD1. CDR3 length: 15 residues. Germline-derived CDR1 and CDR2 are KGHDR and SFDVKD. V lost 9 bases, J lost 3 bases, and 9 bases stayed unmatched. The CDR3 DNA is TGTGCCACCTTCTCCCGGACAGGGTTTGGAAACACCATATATTTT. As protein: CATFSRTGFGNTIYF.

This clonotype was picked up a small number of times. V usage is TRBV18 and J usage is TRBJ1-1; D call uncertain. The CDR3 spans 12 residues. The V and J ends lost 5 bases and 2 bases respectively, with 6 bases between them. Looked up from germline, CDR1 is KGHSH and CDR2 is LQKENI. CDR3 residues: CASSVINTEAFF. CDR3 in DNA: TGTGCCAGCTCAGTGATAAACACTGAAGCTTTCTTT.

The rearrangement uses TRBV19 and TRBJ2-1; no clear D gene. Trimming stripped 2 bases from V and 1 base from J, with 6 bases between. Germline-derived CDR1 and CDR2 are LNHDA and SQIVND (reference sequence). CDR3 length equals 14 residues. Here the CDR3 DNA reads TGTGCCAGTAGTATAAAGGGTTCCTACAATGAGCAGTTCTTC. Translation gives CASSIKGSYNEQFF.

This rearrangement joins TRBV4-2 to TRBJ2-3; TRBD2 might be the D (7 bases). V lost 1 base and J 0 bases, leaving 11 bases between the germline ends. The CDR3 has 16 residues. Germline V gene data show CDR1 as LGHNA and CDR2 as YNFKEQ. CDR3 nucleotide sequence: TGTGCCAGCAGCCAAGCAAGCGGGACAAGCACAGATACGCAGTATTTT. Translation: CASSQASGTSTDTQYF.

The CDR3 nucleotides read TGCGCCAGCAGGGATCCAGGGGCAGATACGCAGTATTTT. Protein sequence: CASRDPGADTQYF. V usage is TRBV5-1 and J usage is TRBJ2-3; a possible D gene is TRBD1 (6 bases). With 5 bases removed from V and 4 bases from J, the gap between germline ends came to 11 bases. Germline V gives CDR1 SGHRS, CDR2 YFSETQ. The CDR3 runs to 13 residues. The complete variable domain, with remaining parts taken from reference TRBV5-1 and TRBJ2-3, reads KAGVTQTPRYLIKTRGQQVTLSCSPISGHRSVSWYQQTPGQGLQFLFEYFSETQRNKGNFPGRFSGRQFSNSRSEMNVSTLELGDSALYLCASRDPGADTQYFGPGTRLTVL.

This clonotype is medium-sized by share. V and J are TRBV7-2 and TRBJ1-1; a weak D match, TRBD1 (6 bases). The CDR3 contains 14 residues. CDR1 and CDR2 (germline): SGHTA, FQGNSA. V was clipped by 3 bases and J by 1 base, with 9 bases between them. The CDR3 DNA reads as TGTGCCAGCAGCTTCGGACAGACGAACACTGAAGCTTTCTTT. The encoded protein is CASSFGQTNTEAFF.

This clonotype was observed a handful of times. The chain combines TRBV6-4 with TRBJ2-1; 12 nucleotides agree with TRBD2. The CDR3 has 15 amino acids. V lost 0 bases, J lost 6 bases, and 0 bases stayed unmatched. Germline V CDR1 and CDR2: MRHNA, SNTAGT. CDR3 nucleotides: TGTGCCAGCAGTGACTCGACTAGCGGGAGCAATGAGCAGTTCTTC. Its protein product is CASSDSTSGSNEQFF.

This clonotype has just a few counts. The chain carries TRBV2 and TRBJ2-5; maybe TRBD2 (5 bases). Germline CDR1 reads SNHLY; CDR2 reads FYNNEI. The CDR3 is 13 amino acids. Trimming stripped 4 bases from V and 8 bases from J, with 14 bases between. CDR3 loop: CASSVLARETQYF. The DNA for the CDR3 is TGTGCCAGCAGTGTTTTGGCCCGGGAAACCCAGTACTTC. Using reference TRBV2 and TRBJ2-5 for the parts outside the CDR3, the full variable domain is EPEVTQTPSHQVTQMGQEVILRCVPISNHLYFYWYRQILGQKVEFLVSFYNNEISEKSEIFDDQFSVERPDGSNFTLKIRSTKLEDSAMYFCASSVLARETQYFGPGTRLLVL.

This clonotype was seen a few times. CDR3 sequence (DNA): TGTGCCAGCTCACCATACAGGGCATACGAGCAGTACTTC. Protein sequence: CASSPYRAYEQYF. The chain is built from TRBV18 and TRBJ2-7; possibly TRBD1 for D (6 bases). The length of the CDR3 is 13 residues. Trimming removed 2 bases at V and 4 bases at J, with 9 bases between. Germline CDR1 reads KGHSH; CDR2 reads LQKENI.

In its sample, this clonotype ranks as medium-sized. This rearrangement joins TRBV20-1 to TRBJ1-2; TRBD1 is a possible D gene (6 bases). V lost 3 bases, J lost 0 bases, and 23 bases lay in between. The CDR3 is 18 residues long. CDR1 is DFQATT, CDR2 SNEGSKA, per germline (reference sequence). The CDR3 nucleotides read TGCAGTGCTAGGACCCCAGGGGCCCAAGGAAGACCTAACTATGGCTACACCTTC. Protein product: CSARTPGAQGRPNYGYTF.

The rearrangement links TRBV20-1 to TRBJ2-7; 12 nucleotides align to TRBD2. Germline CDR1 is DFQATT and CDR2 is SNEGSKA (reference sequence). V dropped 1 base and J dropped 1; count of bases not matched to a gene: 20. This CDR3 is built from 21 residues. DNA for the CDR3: TGCAGTGCTAGAGTTAATCCGACCCCCCCGACTAGCGGGAGAGTGTCCTACGAGCAGTACTTC. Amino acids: CSARVNPTPPTSGRVSYEQYF.

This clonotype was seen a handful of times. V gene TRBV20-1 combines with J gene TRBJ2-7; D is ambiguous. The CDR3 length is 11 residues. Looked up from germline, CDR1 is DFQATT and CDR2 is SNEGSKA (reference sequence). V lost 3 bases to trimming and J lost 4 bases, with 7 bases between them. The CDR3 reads CSARLEYEQYF. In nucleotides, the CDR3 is TGCAGTGCTAGGCTTGAGTACGAGCAGTACTTC.

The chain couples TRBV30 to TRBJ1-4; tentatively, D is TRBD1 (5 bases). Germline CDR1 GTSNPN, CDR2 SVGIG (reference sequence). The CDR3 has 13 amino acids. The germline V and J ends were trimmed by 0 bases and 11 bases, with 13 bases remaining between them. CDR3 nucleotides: TGTGCCTGGAGTGTAGGTGGGGCGCAGAAACTGTTTTTT. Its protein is CAWSVGGAQKLFF.

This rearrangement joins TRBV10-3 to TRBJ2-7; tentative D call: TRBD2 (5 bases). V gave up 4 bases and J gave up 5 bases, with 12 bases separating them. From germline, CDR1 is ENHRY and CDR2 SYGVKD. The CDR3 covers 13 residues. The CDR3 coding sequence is TGTGCCATCAGTGGAGGGATGGGAAACGAGCAGTACTTC. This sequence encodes CAISGGMGNEQYF.